These 17 T cell receptor beta chains came from one sample sequenced in a study of OX40 agonist ivuxolimab in advanced cancers. Clones were read by immunoSEQ multiplex PCR, and TCRdb kept only the in-frame ones, dropping some. The sample has 70,000 to 95,000 clones, around 90% seen once. This specimen consisted of CD4+ or CD8+ T cells sorted from blood, obtained in a trial of the OX40 agonist ivuxolimab. These receptor sequences come from an adult with an advanced solid tumor such as melanoma, head and neck, liver or kidney cancer.

The genes are TRBV9 and TRBJ2-2; the D gene is possibly TRBD2 (6 bases). The CDR3 has 16 amino acids. In germline, CDR1 is SGDLS, CDR2 YYNGEE. Trimming left V 0 bases short and J 0 bases short, with 9 bases between. Written as DNA, the CDR3 is TGTGCCAGCAGCGTAGCTAGCGCCCCGAACACCGGGGAGCTGTTTTTT. Amino acid sequence: CASSVASAPNTGELFF. The full variable domain, rest sourced from reference TRBV9 and TRBJ2-2, is DSGVTQTPKHLITATGQRVTLRCSPRSGDLSVYWYQQSLDQGLQFLIQYYNGEERAKGNILERFSAQQFPDLHSELNLSSLELGDSALYFCASSVASAPNTGELFFGEGSRLTVL.

V is TRBV7-9 and J is TRBJ2-3; the D gene is possibly TRBD2 (7 bases). V was shortened by 3 bases and J by 4 bases, with 14 bases between the two germline ends. This CDR3 region has 15 residues. The germline gives CDR1 SEHNR, CDR2 FQNEAQ (reference sequence). This CDR3 reads CASSLAGARSDTQYF. The CDR3 nucleotides read TGTGCCAGCAGCTTGGCGGGGGCTCGGTCAGATACGCAGTATTTT.

The chain employs TRBV7-7 and TRBJ2-3; a possible D gene is TRBD2 (6 bases). The germline V gene encodes CDR1 SSHAT and CDR2 FNYEAQ (reference sequence). This CDR3 contains 13 residues. The CDR3 reads CASGHTVVDTQYF. CDR3 coding DNA: TGTGCTAGCGGCCATACCGTCGTAGATACGCAGTATTTT.

This sequence joins TRBV5-1 and TRBJ1-4, with 8 nucleotides matching TRBD1. The CDR3 totals 15 residues. CDR1 is SGHRS, CDR2 YFSETQ, per germline. Germline trimming cut 4 bases from V and 4 bases from J; bases unmatched to any gene: 6. CDR3 coding DNA: TGCGCCAGCAGCCTCGGACAGGGCAATAATGAAAAACTGTTTTTT. Its translation is CASSLGQGNNEKLFF.

This clone was recorded only once. This sequence joins TRBV19 and TRBJ2-3; 7 positions agree with TRBD2. Germline V gene lookup returns CDR1 LNHDA and CDR2 SQIVND (reference sequence). V trimming: 9 bases; J trimming: 3 bases; junction bases outside the gene matches: 12. The CDR3 contains 15 residues. Here the CDR3 reads CASYNGAGNTDTQYF. The CDR3 DNA sequence: TGTGCCAGCTACAACGGAGCGGGAAATACAGATACGCAGTATTTT.

This chain uses TRBV11-2 with TRBJ1-1; no reliable D call. Germline assignment: CDR1 SGHAT and CDR2 FQNNGV. The germline V and J ends were trimmed by 3 bases and 0 bases, with 14 bases remaining between them. The CDR3 is 16 amino acids. The CDR3 spells CASSFFTGGVNTEAFF. In DNA, the CDR3 is TGTGCCAGCAGCTTTTTTACGGGCGGGGTGAACACTGAAGCTTTCTTT.

This clone was recorded only once. The rearrangement uses TRBV28 and TRBJ1-3; a weak D match, TRBD1 (6 bases). Trimming removed 8 bases from V and 0 bases from J, with 14 bases in between. This CDR3 contains 15 residues. CDR1 MDHEN and CDR2 SYDVKM come from the germline V gene. The DNA of the CDR3 is TGTGCCAGCGGGGGACACCAACTCTCTGGAAACACCATATATTTT. It specifies CASGGHQLSGNTIYF.

The chain employs TRBV6-4 and TRBJ2-2; 12 bases fit TRBD2. The trim removed 7 bases at V and 7 bases at J, leaving 7 bases unmatched. The CDR3 runs to 15 residues. In germline, CDR1 is MRHNA, CDR2 SNTAGT. The CDR3 loop is CASKGSSGRDGELFF. In DNA form, the CDR3 reads TGTGCCAGCAAAGGTTCTAGCGGGAGGGACGGGGAGCTGTTTTTT.

The V call is TRBV7-3, the J call TRBJ2-3, with unresolved D. Germline loops: CDR1 SGHTA, CDR2 FQGTGA. The CDR3 extends over 15 amino acids. Between the trimmed V and J ends, which lost 5 bases and 6 bases, there was a span of 18 bases. DNA for the CDR3: TGTGCCAGCAGCCTTGACCCACTCCCTCGGGATACGCAGTATTTT. Its protein is CASSLDPLPRDTQYF.

The chain recombines TRBV7-2 with TRBJ2-1; 7 positions agree with TRBD2. Losses at the gene ends were 5 bases for V and 0 bases for J; bases not matched to a gene: 13. Germline V gene sequence: CDR1 SGHTA, CDR2 FQGNSA. This CDR3 comprises 18 residues. CDR3 in amino acids: CASSPQAGGSSSYNEQFF. CDR3 DNA: TGTGCCAGCAGCCCCCAGGCGGGCGGGAGTAGCTCCTACAATGAGCAGTTCTTC. Full variable domain (remainder filled in from reference TRBV7-2 and TRBJ2-1): GAGVSQSPSNKVTEKGKDVELRCDPISGHTALYWYRQSLGQGLEFLIYFQGNSAPDKSGLPSDRFSAERTGGSVSTLTIQRTQQEDSAVYLCASSPQAGGSSSYNEQFFGPGTRLTVL.

The genes are TRBV21-1 and TRBJ2-1; the listed D gene, TRBD2, was not tested against the DNA. TRBV21-1 is assigned pseudogene status. This CDR3 is 22 amino acids long. The CDR3 spells CASSSPPTTPDLAGATYNEQFF. The CDR3 region has the DNA TGTGCCAGCAGCTCACCCCCGACCACCCCCGACTTAGCGGGAGCAACCTACAATGAGCAGTTCTTC.

CDR3 coding DNA: TGTGCCAGCAAAGCCGGGACCGACTACTATGGCTACACCTTC. It specifies CASKAGTDYYGYTF. This chain uses TRBV6-5 with TRBJ1-2; D possibly corresponds to TRBD1 (5 bases). Trimming took off 7 bases at V and 3 bases at J, with 15 bases between the two ends. The CDR3 sequence is 14 residues long. Germline-derived CDR1 and CDR2 are MNHEY and SVGAGI.

This clone was counted a few times. The chain joins TRBV10-3 to TRBJ2-2; TRBD2 is a possible D gene (6 bases). CDR1 is ENHRY, CDR2 SYGVKD, per germline. V was clipped by 4 bases and J by 0 bases, with 6 bases between them. The CDR3 has 14 amino acids. The CDR3: CAISAGANTGELFF. In nucleotides, the CDR3 is TGTGCCATCAGTGCGGGAGCGAACACCGGGGAGCTGTTTTTT.

V usage is TRBV7-9 and J usage is TRBJ1-5, with D maybe TRBD1 (5 bases). Trimming removed 1 base at V and 3 bases at J, with 10 bases between. Germline V gene data show CDR1 as SEHNR and CDR2 as FQNEAQ (reference sequence). There are 15 residues in the CDR3. The CDR3 spells CASSLEGKPNQPQHF. The CDR3 nucleotides are TGTGCCAGCAGCTTAGAGGGGAAACCCAATCAGCCCCAGCATTTT.

The gene calls are TRBV7-2 and TRBJ1-1, with TRBD1 matching 7 bases. The CDR3 has 15 residues. Germline V lookup: CDR1 SGHTA, CDR2 FQGNSA. The V and J ends lost 2 bases and 1 base, in that order; junction bases with no gene match: 4. Here the CDR3 DNA reads TGTGCCAGCAGCTTATCAACAGGGGCGAACACTGAAGCTTTCTTT. It yields the protein CASSLSTGANTEAFF. The full variable domain, its missing parts supplied by reference TRBV7-2 and TRBJ1-1, is GAGVSQSPSNKVTEKGKDVELRCDPISGHTALYWYRQSLGQGLEFLIYFQGNSAPDKSGLPSDRFSAERTGGSVSTLTIQRTQQEDSAVYLCASSLSTGANTEAFFGQGTRLTVV.

This clone was counted once. V usage is TRBV9 and J usage is TRBJ2-5; D possibly matches TRBD1 or TRBD2 (7 bases each). Germline V gene sequence: CDR1 SGDLS, CDR2 YYNGEE. V was pared by 0 bases and J by 5 bases, with 14 bases between. CDR3 size: 15 residues. The CDR3 region has the DNA TGTGCCAGCAGCGTAGCTCCAGGGGGGGACGAGACCCAGTACTTC. Translated, it gives CASSVAPGGDETQYF. Full variable domain (missing parts from reference TRBV9 and TRBJ2-5): DSGVTQTPKHLITATGQRVTLRCSPRSGDLSVYWYQQSLDQGLQFLIQYYNGEERAKGNILERFSAQQFPDLHSELNLSSLELGDSALYFCASSVAPGGDETQYFGPGTRLLVL.

The genes are TRBV6-4 and TRBJ1-1; 9 nucleotides line up with TRBD1. V shed 9 bases, J shed 3 bases, and the junction held 8 bases outside the gene matches. CDR3 length: 14 residues. In germline, CDR1 is MRHNA, CDR2 SNTAGT. For the CDR3, the DNA is TGTGCCAGTAAAAGGACAGGGGCGGACACTGAAGCTTTCTTT. This sequence encodes CASKRTGADTEAFF.